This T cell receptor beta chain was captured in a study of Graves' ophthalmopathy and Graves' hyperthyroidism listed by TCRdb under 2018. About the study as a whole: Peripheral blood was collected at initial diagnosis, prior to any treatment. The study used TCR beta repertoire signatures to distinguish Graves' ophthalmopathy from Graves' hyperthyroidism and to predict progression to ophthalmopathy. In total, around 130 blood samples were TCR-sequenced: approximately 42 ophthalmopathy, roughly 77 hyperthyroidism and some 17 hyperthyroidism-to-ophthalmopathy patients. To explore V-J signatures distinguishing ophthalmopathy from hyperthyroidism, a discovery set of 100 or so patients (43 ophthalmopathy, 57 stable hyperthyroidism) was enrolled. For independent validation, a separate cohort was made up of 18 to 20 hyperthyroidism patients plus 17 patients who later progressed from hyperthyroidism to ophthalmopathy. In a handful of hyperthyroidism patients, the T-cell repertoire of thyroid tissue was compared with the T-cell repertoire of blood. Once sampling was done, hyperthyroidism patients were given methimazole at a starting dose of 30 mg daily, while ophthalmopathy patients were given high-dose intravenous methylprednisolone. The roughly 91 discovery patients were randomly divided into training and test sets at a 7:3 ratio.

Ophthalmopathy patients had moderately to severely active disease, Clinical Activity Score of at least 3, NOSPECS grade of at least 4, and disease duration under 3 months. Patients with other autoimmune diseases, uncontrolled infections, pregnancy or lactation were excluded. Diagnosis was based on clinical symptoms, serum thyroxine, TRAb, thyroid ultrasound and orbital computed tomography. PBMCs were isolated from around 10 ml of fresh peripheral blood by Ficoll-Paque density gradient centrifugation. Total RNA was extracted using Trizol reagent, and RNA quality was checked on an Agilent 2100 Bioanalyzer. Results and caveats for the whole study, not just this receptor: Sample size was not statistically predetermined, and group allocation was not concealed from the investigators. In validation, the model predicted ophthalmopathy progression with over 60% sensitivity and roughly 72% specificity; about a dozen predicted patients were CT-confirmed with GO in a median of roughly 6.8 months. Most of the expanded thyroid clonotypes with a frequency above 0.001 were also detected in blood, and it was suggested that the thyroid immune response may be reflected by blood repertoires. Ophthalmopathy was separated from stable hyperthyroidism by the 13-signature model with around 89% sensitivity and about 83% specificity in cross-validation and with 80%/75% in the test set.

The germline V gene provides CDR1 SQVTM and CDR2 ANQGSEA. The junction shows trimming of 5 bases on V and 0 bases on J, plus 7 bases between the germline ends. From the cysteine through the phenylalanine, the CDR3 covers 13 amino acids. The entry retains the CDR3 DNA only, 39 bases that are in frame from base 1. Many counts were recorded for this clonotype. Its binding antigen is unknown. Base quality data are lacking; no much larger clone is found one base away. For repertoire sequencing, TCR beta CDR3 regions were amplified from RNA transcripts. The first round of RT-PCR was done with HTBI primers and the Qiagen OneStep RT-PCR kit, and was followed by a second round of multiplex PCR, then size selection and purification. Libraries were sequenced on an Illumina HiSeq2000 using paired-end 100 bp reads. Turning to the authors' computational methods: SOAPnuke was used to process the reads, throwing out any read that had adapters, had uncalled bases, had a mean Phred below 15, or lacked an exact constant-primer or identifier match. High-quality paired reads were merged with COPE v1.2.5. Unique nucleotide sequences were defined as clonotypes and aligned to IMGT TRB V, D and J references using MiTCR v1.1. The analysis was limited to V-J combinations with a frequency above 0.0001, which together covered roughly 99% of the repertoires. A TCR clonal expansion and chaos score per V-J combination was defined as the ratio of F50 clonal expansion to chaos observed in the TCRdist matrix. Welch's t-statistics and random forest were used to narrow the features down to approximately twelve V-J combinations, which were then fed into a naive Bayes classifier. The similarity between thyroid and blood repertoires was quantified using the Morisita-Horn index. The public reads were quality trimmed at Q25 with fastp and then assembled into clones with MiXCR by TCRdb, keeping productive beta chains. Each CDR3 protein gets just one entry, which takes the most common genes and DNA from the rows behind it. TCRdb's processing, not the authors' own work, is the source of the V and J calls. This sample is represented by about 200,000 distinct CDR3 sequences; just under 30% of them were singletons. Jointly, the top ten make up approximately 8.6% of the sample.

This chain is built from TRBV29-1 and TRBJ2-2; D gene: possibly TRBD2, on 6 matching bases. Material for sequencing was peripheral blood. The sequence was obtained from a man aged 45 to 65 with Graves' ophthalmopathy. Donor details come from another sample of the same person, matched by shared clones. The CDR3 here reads CSVTGANTGELFF. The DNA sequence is TGCAGCGTTACGGGAGCGAACACCGGGGAGCTGTTTTTT.